This T cell receptor (beta chain) was identified during a study of T cells in women clearing cervical HPV infection (dated by TCRdb to the late 2010s). About the investigation overall: The cases were 20 to 30 women with histologically confirmed HPV16-related CIN3 or worse, and 2 of those women had invasive cancers. Cases were matched to controls by age within five years and by the year the sample was collected. The parent cohort enrolled about 10,000 women aged 18 or older in Guanacaste, Costa Rica, during about 1993 to 1995 and followed them for less than 9 years. Blood from cases was collected at the visit where the lesion was first found, while blood from controls was collected once the infection could no longer be detected. An exploratory proof-of-principle case-control study, nested within the Guanacaste HPV Natural History Study in Costa Rica, was conducted to compare TCR repertoires across cervical HPV16 outcomes. Five blinded duplicates per group were added as quality controls, giving approximately 60 samples: 50 or so participants and roughly 10 replicates. Cases had a median age of 34 years and controls had a median age of about 41, with no significant differences in baseline characteristics. The approximately 25 controls were women who cleared a single incident HPV16 infection within 12 months without developing precancer or cancer. Since HLA typing was available for only a few women, HLA type could not be ruled out as a confounder. For cases, the median interval between lesion detection and blood sampling was more than 130 days, with an interquartile range of roughly 90 to 200 days.

Every participant had a single incident cervical HPV16 infection, and women with prevalent HPV16 infections were excluded. Cervical HPV DNA was detected by MY09/MY11 PCR and genotyped by dot-blot hybridization. Roughly 15 mL of heparinized blood was centrifuged, after which the buffy coat was aliquoted, frozen at -30 degrees C, and then stored at -80 degrees C. QIAGEN kits were used to extract genomic DNA from buffy coat specimens. Paper-wide results and their limitations: The cross-sectional design could not show whether associations preceded infection or resulted from it; effector/memory subsets and HPV-specific T cells were not isolated. Lower TRBV6-7 relative abundance was observed in cases than in controls (roughly 0.12% versus 0.15%; Bonferroni P = 0.0008). Because the number of T cells in each sample was unknown, differences in richness could reflect differing T-cell content rather than repertoire biology. Random forest classifiers that combined richness and V gene abundances separated cases from controls with an estimated AUC of under 0.85. Across sequencing depths, CIN3+ cases showed significantly higher TCR repertoire richness than controls, but evenness did not differ between the groups.

Details on this clone: Its binding antigen is unknown. Read coverage stops 3 residues before the CDR3 terminus; the germline J gene supplies the remainder.

CDR1 SGHDT and CDR2 YYEEEE are derived from the germline V gene. V lost 5 bases and J lost 4 bases; the stretch between them is 15 bases long. The cysteine opens and the phenylalanine closes a CDR3 of 15 amino acids. The 36 bases shown cover part of the CDR3, and their frame starts at base 1. TCR beta CDR3 regions were amplified by multiplex PCR using the immunoSEQ assay from an average of approximately 1,200 ng genomic DNA per sample. Primer bias was corrected in the assay by using a complete synthetic TCR repertoire to establish an amplification baseline. The amplicons were sequenced using the Illumina platform. Per the original workflow: Sequence errors were corrected by clustering with frequency ratios and a modified nearest-neighbor algorithm, and the sequences were then analyzed in the immunoSEQ Analyzer using IMGT gene definitions. At each rarefaction depth, TCR richness and evenness were averaged across 20 rarefaction repeats, and samples with fewer sequences than that depth were excluded. Relative abundances of V, D and J genes were compared between groups using Wilcoxon rank sum tests, with FDR correction applied. An intraclass correlation of around 96% for TCR richness and an average of roughly 76% across 65 to 70 gene segments were obtained from the blinded duplicates. Entries here come from immuneACCESS through TCRdb and include only in-frame sequences with V and J called. Some clones fail to appear in such tables; in the studies checked, an unresolved V gene covers under half of the shortfall, and the cause of the remainder is unknown. D and trimming come from the DNA, and the V and J calls and clone size come from that table. This specimen's table enumerates 30,000 or so clones. The leading ten clones occupy roughly 8.4% of the sample.

This clonotype was obtained from a woman aged 18 to 75 with a cervical HPV16 infection that either progressed to CIN3+ or cleared (not recorded which). Sequenced: blood buffy coat. Rearrangement joined TRBV5-6 to TRBJ2-2; TRBD1 might be the D gene, on 6 matching bases. CDR3 DNA, as far as it was read: TGTGCCAGCAGACCCACAGGGAAGTTCACCGGGGAG. It is translated as CASRPTGKFTGE. The whole CDR3 reads CASRPTGKFTGELFF.